These 26 T cell receptor beta chains originate from one sample sequenced in a study of shared clonotypes between healthy human individuals. The repertoire was sequenced with immunoSEQ multiplex PCR; TCRdb's copy has only in-frame clones and lacks some. The sample carries about 490,000 clones, 79% recorded once. Sequencing input: PBMCs. These receptor sequences come from a woman aged 40 to 50 in good health. Some clones in this sample may be carry-over from other donors' samples.

On this clone: This may come from a read error, since a much larger clone is one base off. This sample also contains other DNA sequences that code for the same CDR3. The rearrangement joins TRBV30 to TRBJ1-5; D unclear. Trimming removed 1 base at V and 0 bases at J, with 1 base between. Per germline, CDR1 GTSNPN and CDR2 SVGIG (reference sequence). The CDR3 contains 12 residues. Written as DNA, the CDR3 is TGTGCCTGGAGTGGTAGCAATCAGCCCCAGCATTTT. Encoded protein: CAWSGSNQPQHF.

For this clone: In the same sample, other DNA sequences code for this CDR3. The rearrangement joins TRBV5-1 to TRBJ2-5; possible D gene TRBD1, 5 bases. The CDR3 contains 13 residues. Germline loops: CDR1 SGHRS, CDR2 YFSETQ. V was pared by 0 bases and J by 2 bases, with 5 bases between. The DNA for the CDR3 is TGCGCCAGCAGCTTGGAGGGGCAAGAGACCCAGTACTTC. Translated, it gives CASSLEGQETQYF. The variable domain in full, with the rest retrieved from reference TRBV5-1 and TRBJ2-5, is KAGVTQTPRYLIKTRGQQVTLSCSPISGHRSVSWYQQTPGQGLQFLFEYFSETQRNKGNFPGRFSGRQFSNSRSEMNVSTLELGDSALYLCASSLEGQETQYFGPGTRLLVL.

On this clone itself: Without the conserved terminal phenylalanine or tryptophan, this CDR3 likely stems from a read error. CDR3 protein: CASSQGTGTYEQYL. The CDR3 DNA sequence: TGTGCCAGCAGCCAGGGGACAGGGACCTACGAGCAGTACCTC. V gene TRBV5-5 combines with J gene TRBJ2-7, with TRBD1 matching 9 bases. From germline, CDR1 is SGHKS and CDR2 YYEKEE (reference sequence). The V segment lost 4 bases and the J segment 2 bases; nucleotides outside the gene matches: 4. CDR3 length equals 14 residues.

The chain recombines TRBV30 with TRBJ2-2, with TRBD2 matching 10 bases. The CDR3 sequence is 14 residues long. CDR1 is GTSNPN and CDR2 is SVGIG in the germline V gene (reference sequence). V lost 8 bases, J lost 6 bases, and 9 bases stayed unmatched. In DNA, the CDR3 is TGTGCCAGCCCCCGGCTAGCGGGAGCCGGGGAGCTGTTTTTT. Its protein product is CASPRLAGAGELFF.

J is TRBJ1-2 and V is TRBV18, with D tentatively TRBD1 (6 bases). The CDR3 is 14 amino acids. V was shortened by 2 bases and J by 2 bases, with 9 bases between the two germline ends. Looked up from germline, CDR1 is KGHSH and CDR2 is LQKENI. The CDR3 DNA is TGTGCCAGCTCACCATCAGGGGCCAACTATGGCTACACCTTC. It is translated as CASSPSGANYGYTF.

The gene calls are TRBV7-8 and TRBJ1-2; a possible D gene is TRBD1 (5 bases). Germline-derived CDR1 and CDR2 are SGHVS and FQNEAQ. CDR3 length equals 15 residues. Between the trimmed V and J ends, which lost 0 bases and 7 bases, there was a span of 15 bases. CDR3 nucleotides: TGTGCCAGCAGCTTAGCGCTATTAGGGGAGGGTGGCTACACCTTC. Its protein is CASSLALLGEGGYTF.

J is TRBJ1-4 and V is TRBV27; D perhaps matches TRBD1 (6 bases). Trimming removed 6 bases from V and 6 bases from J, with 17 bases in between. Germline-derived CDR1 and CDR2 are MNHEY and SMNVEV (reference sequence). The CDR3 has 15 amino acids. The CDR3: CASRDRTGWDEKLFF. Written as DNA, the CDR3 is TGTGCCAGCAGGGATCGTACAGGGTGGGATGAAAAACTGTTTTTT.

This clone is a singleton in its sample. Other DNA sequences in the sample encode the same CDR3. The genes are TRBV20-1 and TRBJ1-1, with D unresolved. In germline, CDR1 is DFQATT, CDR2 SNEGSKA (reference sequence). V gave up 7 bases and J gave up 3 bases, with 9 bases separating them. The CDR3 covers 11 residues. CDR3 residues: CSGLWDTEAFF. The CDR3 region has the DNA TGCAGTGGGTTATGGGACACTGAAGCTTTCTTT.

The chain is built from TRBV5-1 and TRBJ2-2; 9 positions match TRBD1. The trim removed 6 bases at V and 5 bases at J, leaving 11 bases unmatched. CDR1 is SGHRS, CDR2 YFSETQ, per germline. The CDR3 sequence is 16 residues long. The CDR3 loop reads CASTILPGQGTGELFF. Written as DNA, the CDR3 is TGCGCCAGCACCATTCTCCCGGGACAGGGAACCGGGGAGCTGTTTTTT.

The chain has TRBV19 and TRBJ2-7, with D uncertain. Germline V gene data show CDR1 as LNHDA and CDR2 as SQIVND (reference sequence). The CDR3 has 12 residues. Trimming removed 2 bases from V and 6 bases from J, with 8 bases in between. The CDR3 protein is CASSIHPSEQYF. The DNA of the CDR3 is TGTGCCAGTAGTATACATCCAAGCGAGCAGTACTTC. Full variable domain (missing parts from reference TRBV19 and TRBJ2-7): DGGITQSPKYLFRKEGQNVTLSCEQNLNHDAMYWYRQDPGQGLRLIYYSQIVNDFQKGDIAEGYSVSREKKESFPLTVTSAQKNPTAFYLCASSIHPSEQYFGPGTRLTVT.

The CDR3 is CASRAGGEETQYF. Here the CDR3 DNA reads TGTGCCAGCCGGGCGGGAGGGGAAGAGACCCAGTACTTC. The chain recombines TRBV6-1 with TRBJ2-5; 9 bases agree with TRBD2. The CDR3 length is 13 residues. V lost 8 bases and J lost 3; bases outside the gene matches: 4. Germline V gene data show CDR1 as MNHNS and CDR2 as SASEGT.

The chain is built from TRBV11-2 and TRBJ2-1; 11 bases agree with TRBD2. Germline lookup yields CDR1 SGHAT and CDR2 FQNNGV. This CDR3 has 15 residues. The J segment lost 8 bases and the V segment lost 3 bases, leaving 6 bases of the junction unmatched. DNA for the CDR3: TGTGCCAGCAGCTTCGTAGCGGGAGGGCCCGATGAGCAGTTCTTC. This codes for CASSFVAGGPDEQFF.

The chain joins TRBV5-4 to TRBJ2-3; tentative D call: TRBD1 (6 bases). CDR1 is SGHNT, CDR2 YYREEE, per germline (reference sequence). Trimming left V 1 base short and J 2 bases short, with 14 bases between. The CDR3 extends over 16 amino acids. This CDR3 is CASSLFEGELTDTQYF. In DNA form, the CDR3 reads TGTGCCAGCAGCTTGTTTGAGGGGGAGCTCACAGATACGCAGTATTTT. The complete variable domain, with remaining parts taken from reference TRBV5-4 and TRBJ2-3, reads ETGVTQSPTHLIKTRGQQVTLRCSSQSGHNTVSWYQQALGQGPQFIFQYYREEENGRGNFPPRFSGLQFPNYSSELNVNALELDDSALYLCASSLFEGELTDTQYFGPGTRLTVL.

This clone was recorded only once. The V gene is TRBV5-4, the J gene TRBJ2-3, with D hard to call. Between the trimmed V and J ends, which lost 2 bases and 1 base, there was a span of 8 bases. The CDR3 is 14 amino acids. Germline CDR1 reads SGHNT; CDR2 reads YYREEE (reference sequence). The DNA of the CDR3 is TGTGCCAGCAGCTTATCCTTACGCACAGATACGCAGTATTTT. Protein: CASSLSLRTDTQYF.

The rearrangement links TRBV5-4 to TRBJ2-2, with TRBD1 matching over 7 bases. Germline V gene lookup returns CDR1 SGHNT and CDR2 YYREEE (reference sequence). This CDR3 is 16 amino acids long. Trimming removed 4 bases from V and 0 bases from J; junction bases left unmatched: 6. The CDR3 nucleotides are TGTGCCAGCAGCGCCTACAGGGGTTCGAACACCGGGGAGCTGTTTTTT. It yields the protein CASSAYRGSNTGELFF. The full variable domain, with the rest looked up from reference TRBV5-4 and TRBJ2-2, is ETGVTQSPTHLIKTRGQQVTLRCSSQSGHNTVSWYQQALGQGPQFIFQYYREEENGRGNFPPRFSGLQFPNYSSELNVNALELDDSALYLCASSAYRGSNTGELFFGEGSRLTVL.

The chain has TRBV27 and TRBJ2-5, with D unresolved. The CDR3 covers 12 residues. The germline V gene has CDR1 MNHEY and CDR2 SMNVEV (reference sequence). Between the trimmed V and J ends, which lost 5 bases and 0 bases, there was a span of 4 bases. DNA for the CDR3: TGTGCCAGCAGTCATAACCAAGAGACCCAGTACTTC. Residues: CASSHNQETQYF.

This clone is a singleton in its sample. This sequence joins TRBV7-9 and TRBJ2-5; D gene unclear. V was clipped by 5 bases and J by 2 bases, with 12 bases between them. This CDR3 has 14 residues. Germline V lookup: CDR1 SEHNR, CDR2 FQNEAQ (reference sequence). Here the CDR3 DNA reads TGTGCCAGCAGCGGTGACGAGCGTCAAGAGACCCAGTACTTC. It is translated as CASSGDERQETQYF.

The chain has TRBV10-3 and TRBJ2-2; TRBD1 or TRBD2 may be the D gene (5 bases each). In germline, CDR1 is ENHRY, CDR2 SYGVKD. The length of the CDR3 is 16 residues. Trimming removed 4 bases at V and 3 bases at J, with 15 bases between. In nucleotides, the CDR3 is TGTGCCATCAGTGCTTGGGACCCTAGGGACACCGGGGAGCTGTTTTTT. Translation gives CAISAWDPRDTGELFF.

V and J are TRBV5-1 and TRBJ2-7; D is unresolved. The CDR3 sequence is 15 residues long. The germline V gene has CDR1 SGHRS and CDR2 YFSETQ. V lost 2 bases and J 3 bases, leaving 15 bases between the germline ends. CDR3: CASSFGSFGVYEQYF. CDR3 bases: TGCGCCAGCAGCTTTGGGTCTTTTGGGGTCTACGAGCAGTACTTC.

This rearrangement joins TRBV21-1 to TRBJ1-3. TRBV21-1 is classified as a pseudogene. This CDR3 has 14 amino acids. The DNA of the CDR3 is TGTGCCAGCAGCACTGTCCTTTCTGGAAACACCATATATTTT. The encoded protein is CASSTVLSGNTIYF.

The V gene is TRBV7-3, the J gene TRBJ2-3; D is perhaps TRBD1 (6 bases). The germline CDR1 and CDR2 sequences are SGHTA and FQGTGA. This CDR3 region has 15 residues. V lost 4 bases, J lost 0 bases, and 11 bases lay in between. The CDR3 region has the DNA TGTGCCAGCAGCTATGGGACATCTAGCACAGATACGCAGTATTTT. This encodes CASSYGTSSTDTQYF.

The gene calls are TRBV4-3 and TRBJ1-5; D remains unclear. The CDR3 consists of 13 residues. Trimming cost V 0 bases and J 7 bases, with 7 bases left between them. CDR1 LGHNA and CDR2 YSLEER come from the germline V gene. The chain's CDR3 is CASSQDLLQPQHF. In DNA form, the CDR3 reads TGCGCCAGCAGCCAAGATCTGCTACAGCCCCAGCATTTT.

This clone came up a few times. The chain employs TRBV5-4 and TRBJ1-2; 9 nucleotides line up with TRBD1. Germline CDR1 and CDR2: SGHNT and YYREEE (reference sequence). The CDR3 spans 14 residues. Unmatched junction bases numbered 7, after V lost 4 bases and J lost 6 bases. In nucleotides, the CDR3 is TGTGCCAGCAGCATTCGACAGGGGGGCGATGGCTACACCTTC. It is translated as CASSIRQGGDGYTF.

This clone occurred a few times. The V call is TRBV6-6, the J call TRBJ1-2; TRBD1 matches 7 bases. With 8 bases clipped from V and 10 bases from J, the junction kept 10 bases outside the gene matches. This CDR3 contains 12 residues. Germline CDR1 reads MNHNY; CDR2 reads SVGAGI (reference sequence). CDR3 region: CASVRGGGPYTF. CDR3 DNA: TGTGCCAGCGTTAGGGGAGGGGGCCCCTACACCTTC.

The CDR3 sequence: CASSVGWGTQETQYF. DNA for the CDR3: TGTGCCAGCAGCGTAGGTTGGGGGACACAAGAGACCCAGTACTTC. The chain combines TRBV9 with TRBJ2-5, with D perhaps TRBD1 (6 bases). The V end was cut by 0 bases, the J end by 2 bases, with 11 bases between. The CDR3 spans 15 residues. The germline V gene encodes CDR1 SGDLS and CDR2 YYNGEE.

The chain couples TRBV30 to TRBJ2-3; D ambiguous. This CDR3 region has 12 residues. V lost 2 bases and J 0 bases, leaving 3 bases between the germline ends. Germline V lookup: CDR1 GTSNPN, CDR2 SVGIG (reference sequence). CDR3 sequence: CAWSYSTDTQYF. The CDR3 bases are TGTGCCTGGAGTTACAGCACAGATACGCAGTATTTT.